This T cell receptor (beta chain) was sequenced in a study of blood T cell repertoires in COVID-19. Study in general: The origin of the acute and convalescent COVID-19 samples was the United States, Italy and Spain.

CDR3 length: 15 residues. V was shortened by 0 bases and J by 5 bases, with 12 bases between the two germline ends. Looked up from germline, CDR1 is LGHDT and CDR2 is YNNKEL (reference sequence). Profiling relied on immunoSEQ multiplex PCR, and the TCRdb table lists in-frame clones only, not all of them. The sample consists of 91,000 or so clones, 80% to 90% of them appearing once. The receptor's source is a human donor in a cohort sampled during active COVID-19. The genes are TRBV3-1 (or the pseudogene TRBV3-2) and TRBJ2-3; D possibly corresponds to TRBD2 (6 bases). Sample: peripheral blood. DNA of the CDR3: TGTGCCAGCAGCCAAGATTGGGGGACTGGAGATACGCAGTATTTT. As protein: CASSQDWGTGDTQYF.